A selection of T cell receptor beta chains follows, all from one sample in a study of T cell clones after liver transplantation. Assay: immunoSEQ multiplex PCR; the TCRdb copy retains only in-frame clones and omits some. The sample shows fewer than 85,000 clones, 83% of them seen only once. The sample here was CD4+ T cells from blood, taken at the 22-month timepoint. The source of these receptors is a human patient who received a liver transplant. T cells may partly derive from the graft donor. Both conserved end residues are part of each CDR3. A D gene is named only where the DNA matches it firmly. Clone size is shown for a subset of rows, as once, few, many or a class of expanded clone.

v_gene	j_gene	abundance	d_gene	CDR3nt	CDR3aa
TRBV5-1	TRBJ2-1	once	NA	TGCGCCAGCAGCCCGGAGGGCGGGGTGATGATGGATGAGCAGTTCTTC	CASSPEGGVMMDEQFF
TRBV2	TRBJ1-1	NA	NA	TGTGCCGGGGGACGGCAGGTCACTGAAGCTTTCTTT	CAGGRQVTEAFF
TRBV7-2	TRBJ2-1	NA	NA	TGTGCCAGCAGCTTAGTTTCAGGGGCGAACAACAATGAGCAGTTCTTC	CASSLVSGANNNEQFF
TRBV2	TRBJ2-7	NA	TRBD1	TGTGCCAGCAGGACAGGGGGTTCCCTAAGCTACGAGCAGTACTTC	CASRTGGSLSYEQYF
TRBV5-8	TRBJ2-3	NA	NA	TGTGCCAGCAGCTTTGGGGCGGATACGCAGTATTTT	CASSFGADTQYF
TRBV18	TRBJ1-5	NA	TRBD1	TGTGCCAGCTCACCGGACAGGGGGTGGGGGGCCCAGCATTTT	CASSPDRGWGAQHF
TRBV20-1	TRBJ2-1	few	NA	TGCAGTGCTCCCCGTAGGCATGAGCAGTTCTTC	CSAPRRHEQFF
TRBV7-2	TRBJ2-1	NA	NA	TGTGCCAGCAGCTTAAGAATGACTCTAGGGGACAATGAGCAGTTCTTC	CASSLRMTLGDNEQFF
TRBV6-1	TRBJ2-2	NA	NA	TGTGCCAGCACGATCAGGGTGGCCGGGGAGCTGTTTTTT	CASTIRVAGELFF
TRBV4-3	TRBJ1-1	once	NA	TGCGCCAGCAGCCATGGACAGAGCCCCCTGGAAGCTTTCTTT	CASSHGQSPLEAFF
TRBV21-1	TRBJ1-5	once	NA	TGTGCCAGCAGCCCTGATCTCAGGGGAAATAATCAGCCCCAGCATTTT	CASSPDLRGNNQPQHF
TRBV28	TRBJ2-2	once	TRBD1	TGTGCCAGCAGTTCTAATGACAGGGACACCGGGGAGCTGTTTTTT	CASSSNDRDTGELFF
TRBV29-1	TRBJ2-7	NA	TRBD1	TGCAGCGTTGAAAGACAGGGACGTGAGCAGTACTTC	CSVERQGREQYF
TRBV4-3	TRBJ2-3	NA	TRBD2	TGCGCCAGCAGCCAAGATGGGAATAGCGGGAGTACAGATACGCAGTATTTT	CASSQDGNSGSTDTQYF
TRBV9	TRBJ2-3	once	NA	TGTGCCAGCAGCGTAAGGGGGGGCTCTGCAGATACGCAGTATTTT	CASSVRGGSADTQYF
TRBV19	TRBJ2-5	NA	NA	TGTGCCAGTAGTGACGGGGGTTACCAAGAGACCCAGTACTTC	CASSDGGYQETQYF
TRBV6-1	TRBJ2-7	once	NA	TGTGCCAGCGGGCGAGGGGGGGCCTACGAGCAGTACTTC	CASGRGGAYEQYF
TRBV6-1	TRBJ1-2	NA	NA	TGTGCCAGCAGTGCCCGCGGGGGCGCGGAGGGCTACACCTTC	CASSARGGAEGYTF
TRBV27	TRBJ2-5	NA	TRBD1	TGTGCCAGCAGTTTATCGATACAGGGGAGCGAGACCCAGTACTTC	CASSLSIQGSETQYF
TRBV29-1	TRBJ1-1	NA	TRBD1	TGCAGCGTTGACCCCAGGGGGGGTTTCTTT	CSVDPRGGFF
TRBV12-5	TRBJ2-1	once	NA	TGTGCTAGTGGTTTGGAAGGGCACTCCGTCGTGCAGTTCTTC	CASGLEGHSVVQFF
TRBV27	TRBJ1-2	NA	NA	TGTGCCAGCAGTGTGACCTACCGAGACTATGGCTACACCTTC	CASSVTYRDYGYTF
TRBV2	TRBJ2-5	few	NA	TGTGCCAGCAGTGGAGGGCGGGGGACCCAGTACTTC	CASSGGRGTQYF
TRBV28	TRBJ2-7	once	NA	TGTGCCAGCAGTGACAGTTGGACCTACGAGCAGTACTTC	CASSDSWTYEQYF
TRBV11-1	TRBJ2-5	NA	NA	TGTGCCAGCAGCTTAGTCGGCCTGGAGACCCAGTACTTC	CASSLVGLETQYF
TRBV19	TRBJ2-2	NA	TRBD1	TGTGCCAGTAGTAGGCGAGTAGGAGGACAGGGGCGAACCGGGGAGCTGTTTTTT	CASSRRVGGQGRTGELFF
TRBV7-2	TRBJ2-1	NA	TRBD1	TGTGCCAGCAGCCTGGTTTGGACAGGGGGCTACAATGAGCAGTTCTTC	CASSLVWTGGYNEQFF
TRBV25-1	TRBJ1-2	NA	TRBD1	TGTGCCAGCAGTGGGGACAGGGGGGACTATGGCTACACCTTC	CASSGDRGDYGYTF
TRBV7-3	TRBJ1-5	NA	TRBD1	TGTGCCAGCAGCTCCCAGGGGGGAAATCAGCCCCAGCATTTT	CASSSQGGNQPQHF
TRBV5-1	TRBJ2-3	NA	NA	TGCGCCAGCAGTGGGACCTTGAGCACAGATACGCAGTATTTT	CASSGTLSTDTQYF
TRBV5-1	TRBJ1-5	NA	TRBD1	TGCGCCAGCAGCTTGGACCCCGGGACAGGGGGAAGTCAGCCCCAGCATTTT	CASSLDPGTGGSQPQHF
TRBV7-3	TRBJ2-7	NA	NA	TGTGCCAGCAGCTTAAGGTTTACGGTCTACGAGCAGTACTTC	CASSLRFTVYEQYF
TRBV5-8	TRBJ2-1	NA	TRBD1	TGTGCCAGCAGCTCAGGGGCGGGACAGGGGGACAATGAGCAGTTCTTC	CASSSGAGQGDNEQFF
TRBV5-1	TRBJ1-3	NA	NA	TGCGCCAGCAGCCCAGGAATCACACCTCTCTCTGGAAACACCATATATTTT	CASSPGITPLSGNTIYF
TRBV5-1	TRBJ2-5	few	NA	TGCGCCAGCAGCGATCTGGAGACCCAGTACTTC	CASSDLETQYF
TRBV5-1	TRBJ1-1	NA	NA	TGCGCCAGCAGCAAGAGGGAGGTAGGGAACACTGAAGCTTTCTTT	CASSKREVGNTEAFF
TRBV18	TRBJ1-2	NA	NA	TGTGCCAGCTCACCACTTCAACTTAACTATGGCTACACCTTC	CASSPLQLNYGYTF
TRBV10-3	TRBJ1-5	NA	NA	TGTGCCATCAGTGTTAGGGGGAATCAGCCCCAGCATTTT	CAISVRGNQPQHF
TRBV5-1	TRBJ2-3	NA	TRBD1	TGCGCCAGCCGGCAGGGGGCGAACACAGATACGCAGTATTTT	CASRQGANTDTQYF
TRBV13	TRBJ2-3	few	NA	TGTGCCAGCAGCTTAGGTCCCCCCCCTACGCAGTATTTT	CASSLGPPPTQYF
TRBV27	TRBJ2-1	NA	NA	TGTGCCAGCAGTCCCCTTCGTCGGGACAATGAGCAGTTCTTC	CASSPLRRDNEQFF
TRBV28	TRBJ2-1	NA	NA	TGTGCCAGCAGGCCGAGTTACAATGAGCAGTTCTTC	CASRPSYNEQFF
TRBV7-2	TRBJ2-7	NA	NA	TGTGCCAGCAGACCGGCTAGCTACGAGCAGTACTTC	CASRPASYEQYF
TRBV7-9	TRBJ2-7	NA	NA	TGTGCCAGCAGCTTAGCCGCTGACCCTAAATTTTCCTACGAGCAGTACTTC	CASSLAADPKFSYEQYF
TRBV5-6	TRBJ2-1	once	TRBD2	TGTGCCAGCAGTGTTACTAGCGGTTATTATAATGAGCAGTTCTTC	CASSVTSGYYNEQFF
TRBV25-1	TRBJ2-2	NA	NA	TGTGCCAGCAAAGAGGGGTCTAAGGGCGGGGAGCTGTTTTTT	CASKEGSKGGELFF
TRBV29-1	TRBJ2-1	NA	TRBD1	TGCAGCGGCACGGACAGGCATGAGCAGTTCTTC	CSGTDRHEQFF
TRBV11-2	TRBJ2-1	NA	NA	TGTGCCAGCAGCTTAGGGGCTGCCCGGAGCTCCTACAATGAGCAGTTCTTC	CASSLGAARSSYNEQFF